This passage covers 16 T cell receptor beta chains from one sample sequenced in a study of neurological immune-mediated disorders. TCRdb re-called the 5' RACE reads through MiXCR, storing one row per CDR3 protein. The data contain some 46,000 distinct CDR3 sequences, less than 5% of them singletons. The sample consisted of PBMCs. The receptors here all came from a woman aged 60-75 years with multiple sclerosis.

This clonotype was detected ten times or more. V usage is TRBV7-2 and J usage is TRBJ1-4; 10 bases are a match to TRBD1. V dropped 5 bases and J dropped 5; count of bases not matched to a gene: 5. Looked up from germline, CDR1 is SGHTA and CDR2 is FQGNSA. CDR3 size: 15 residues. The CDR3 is CASSPPGQGNEKLFF. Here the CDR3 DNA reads TGTGCCAGCAGCCCCCCGGGACAGGGGAATGAAAAACTGTTTTTT.

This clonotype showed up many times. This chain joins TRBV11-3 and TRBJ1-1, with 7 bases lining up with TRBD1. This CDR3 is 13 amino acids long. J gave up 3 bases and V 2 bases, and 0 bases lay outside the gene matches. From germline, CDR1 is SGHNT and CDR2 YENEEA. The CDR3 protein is CASSLQGDTEAFF. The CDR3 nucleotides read TGTGCCAGCAGCTTACAGGGGGACACTGAAGCTTTCTTT.

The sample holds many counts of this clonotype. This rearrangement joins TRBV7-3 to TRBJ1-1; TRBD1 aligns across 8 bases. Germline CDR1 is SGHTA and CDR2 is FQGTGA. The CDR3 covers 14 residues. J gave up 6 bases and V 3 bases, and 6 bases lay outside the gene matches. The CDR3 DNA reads TGTGCCAGCAGCTTGACAGGGGCATCATCTGAAGCTTTCTTT. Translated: CASSLTGASSEAFF.

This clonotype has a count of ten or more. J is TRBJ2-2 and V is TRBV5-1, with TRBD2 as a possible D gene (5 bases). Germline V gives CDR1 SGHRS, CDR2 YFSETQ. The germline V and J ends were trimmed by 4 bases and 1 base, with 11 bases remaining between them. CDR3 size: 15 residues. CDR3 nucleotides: TGCGCCAGCAGCCGGGGTGCGGGGAACACCGGGGAGCTGTTTTTT. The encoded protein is CASSRGAGNTGELFF.

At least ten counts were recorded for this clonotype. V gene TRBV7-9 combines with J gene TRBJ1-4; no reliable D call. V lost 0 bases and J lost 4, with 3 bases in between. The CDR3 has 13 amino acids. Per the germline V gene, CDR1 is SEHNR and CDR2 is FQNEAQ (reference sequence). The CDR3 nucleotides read TGTGCCAGCAGCTTAGCAAGTAATGAAAAACTGTTTTTT. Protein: CASSLASNEKLFF.

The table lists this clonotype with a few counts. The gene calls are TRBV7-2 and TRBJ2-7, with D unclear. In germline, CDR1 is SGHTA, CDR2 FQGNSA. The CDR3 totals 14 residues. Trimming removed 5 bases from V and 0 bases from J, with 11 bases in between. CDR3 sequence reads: CASSPNRVSYEQYF. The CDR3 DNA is TGTGCCAGCAGCCCGAACAGAGTCTCCTACGAGCAGTACTTC.

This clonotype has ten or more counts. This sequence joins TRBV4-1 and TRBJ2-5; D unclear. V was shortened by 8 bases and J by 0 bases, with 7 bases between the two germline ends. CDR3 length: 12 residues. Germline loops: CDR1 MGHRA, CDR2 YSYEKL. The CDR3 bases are TGCGCCAGCGGGCTGAACCAAGAGACCCAGTACTTC. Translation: CASGLNQETQYF.

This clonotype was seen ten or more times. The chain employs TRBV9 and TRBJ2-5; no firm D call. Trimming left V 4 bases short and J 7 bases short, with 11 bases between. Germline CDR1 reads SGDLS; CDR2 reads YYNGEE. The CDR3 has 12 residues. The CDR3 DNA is TGTGCCAGCAGCCCGACCTTAGGGACCCAGTACTTC. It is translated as CASSPTLGTQYF.

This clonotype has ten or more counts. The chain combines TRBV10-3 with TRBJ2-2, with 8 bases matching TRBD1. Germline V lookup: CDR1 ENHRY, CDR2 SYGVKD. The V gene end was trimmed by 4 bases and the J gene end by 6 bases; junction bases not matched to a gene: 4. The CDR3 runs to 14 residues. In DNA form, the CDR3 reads TGTGCCATCAGTGCTTGGACAGGGCCCGGGGAGCTGTTTTTT. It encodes CAISAWTGPGELFF.

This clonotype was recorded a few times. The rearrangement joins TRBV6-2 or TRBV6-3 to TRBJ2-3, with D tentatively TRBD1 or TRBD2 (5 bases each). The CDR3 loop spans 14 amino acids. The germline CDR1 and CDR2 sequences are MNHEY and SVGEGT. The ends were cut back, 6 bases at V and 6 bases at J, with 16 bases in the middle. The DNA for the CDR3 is TGTGCCAGCAGCTCCGGGGTCTGGGGGGATACGCAGTATTTT. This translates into CASSSGVWGDTQYF.

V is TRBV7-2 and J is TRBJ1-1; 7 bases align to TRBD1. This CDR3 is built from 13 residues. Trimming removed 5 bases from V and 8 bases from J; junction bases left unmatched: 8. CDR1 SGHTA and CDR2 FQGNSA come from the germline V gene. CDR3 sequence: CASSLRTGPEAFF. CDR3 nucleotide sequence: TGTGCCAGCAGCCTCCGGACAGGCCCGGAAGCTTTCTTT.

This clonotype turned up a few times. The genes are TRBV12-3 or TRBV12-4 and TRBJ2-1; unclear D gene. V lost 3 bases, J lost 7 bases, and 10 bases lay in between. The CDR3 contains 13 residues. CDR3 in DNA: TGTGCCAGCAGTTTGTACGGGCGGAATGAGCAGTTCTTC. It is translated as CASSLYGRNEQFF.

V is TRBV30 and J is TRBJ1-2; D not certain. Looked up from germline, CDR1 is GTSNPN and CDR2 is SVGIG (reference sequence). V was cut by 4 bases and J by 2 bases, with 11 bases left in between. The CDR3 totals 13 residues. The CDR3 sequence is CAWKNRRNYGYTF. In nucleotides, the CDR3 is TGTGCCTGGAAGAACCGACGGAACTATGGCTACACCTTC. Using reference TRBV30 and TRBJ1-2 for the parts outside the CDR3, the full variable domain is SQTIHQWPATLVQPVGSPLSLECTVEGTSNPNLYWYRQAAGRGLQLLFYSVGIGQISSEVPQNLSASRPQDRQFILSSKKLLLSDSGFYLCAWKNRRNYGYTFGSGTRLTVV.

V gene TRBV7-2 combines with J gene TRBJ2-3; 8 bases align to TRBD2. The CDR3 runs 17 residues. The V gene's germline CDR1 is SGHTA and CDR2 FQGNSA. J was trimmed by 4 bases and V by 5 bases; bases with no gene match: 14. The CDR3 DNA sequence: TGTGCCAGCAGCACCCGGCGTAGTAGCGGGATGTCAGATACGCAGTATTTT. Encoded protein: CASSTRRSSGMSDTQYF.

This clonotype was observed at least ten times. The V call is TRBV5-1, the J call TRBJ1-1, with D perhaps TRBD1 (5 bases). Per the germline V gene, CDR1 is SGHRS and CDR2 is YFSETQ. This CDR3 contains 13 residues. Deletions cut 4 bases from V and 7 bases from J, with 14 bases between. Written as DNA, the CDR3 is TGCGCCAGCAGCCCCCGTGGGGGATTTGAAGCTTTCTTT. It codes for CASSPRGGFEAFF.

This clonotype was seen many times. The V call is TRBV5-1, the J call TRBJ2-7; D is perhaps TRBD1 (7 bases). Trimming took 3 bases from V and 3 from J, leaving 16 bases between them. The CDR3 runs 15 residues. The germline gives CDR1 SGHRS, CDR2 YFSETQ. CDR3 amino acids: CASSSGQAAGYEQYF. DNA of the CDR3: TGCGCCAGCAGCTCCGGACAGGCAGCGGGCTACGAGCAGTACTTC.